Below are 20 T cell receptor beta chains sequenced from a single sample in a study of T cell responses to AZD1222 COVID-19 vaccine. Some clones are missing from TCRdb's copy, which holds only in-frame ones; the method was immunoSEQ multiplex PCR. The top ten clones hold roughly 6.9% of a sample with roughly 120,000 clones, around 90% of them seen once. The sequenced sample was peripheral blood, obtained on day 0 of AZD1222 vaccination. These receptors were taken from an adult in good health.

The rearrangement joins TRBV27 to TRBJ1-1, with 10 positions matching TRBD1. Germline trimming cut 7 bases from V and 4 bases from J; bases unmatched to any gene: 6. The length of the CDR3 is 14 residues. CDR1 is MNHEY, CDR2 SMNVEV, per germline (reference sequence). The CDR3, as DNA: TGTGCCAGCAACAGGGACAGGGGAGCCACTGAAGCTTTCTTT. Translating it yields CASNRDRGATEAFF.

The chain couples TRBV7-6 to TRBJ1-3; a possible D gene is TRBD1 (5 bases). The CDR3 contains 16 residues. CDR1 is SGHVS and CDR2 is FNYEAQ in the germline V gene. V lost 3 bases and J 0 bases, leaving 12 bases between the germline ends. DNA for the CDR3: TGTGCCAGCAGCTTGGGGTGGAGGGGCTCTGGAAACACCATATATTTT. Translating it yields CASSLGWRGSGNTIYF.

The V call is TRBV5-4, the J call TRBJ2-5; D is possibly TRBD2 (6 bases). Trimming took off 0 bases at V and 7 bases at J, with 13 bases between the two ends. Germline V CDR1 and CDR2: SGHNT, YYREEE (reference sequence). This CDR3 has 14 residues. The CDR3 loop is CASSLDRGDGTQYF. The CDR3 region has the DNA TGTGCCAGCAGCTTGGATCGCGGGGATGGGACCCAGTACTTC.

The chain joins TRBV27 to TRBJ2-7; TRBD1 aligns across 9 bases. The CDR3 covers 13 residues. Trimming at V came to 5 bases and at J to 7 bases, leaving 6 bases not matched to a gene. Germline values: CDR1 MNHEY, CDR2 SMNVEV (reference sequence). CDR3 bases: TGTGCCAGCAGTCGACAGGGGGTTGGAGAGCAGTACTTC. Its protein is CASSRQGVGEQYF.

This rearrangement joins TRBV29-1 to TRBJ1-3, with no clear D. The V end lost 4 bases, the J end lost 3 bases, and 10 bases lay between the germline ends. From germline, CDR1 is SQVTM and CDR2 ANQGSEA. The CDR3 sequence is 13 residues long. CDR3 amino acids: CSVAISGGNTIYF. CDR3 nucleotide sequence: TGCAGCGTTGCGATTTCCGGTGGAAACACCATATATTTT.

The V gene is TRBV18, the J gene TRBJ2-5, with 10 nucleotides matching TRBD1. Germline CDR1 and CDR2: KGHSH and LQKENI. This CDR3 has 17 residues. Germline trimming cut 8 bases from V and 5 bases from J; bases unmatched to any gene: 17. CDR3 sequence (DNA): TGTGCCAGCCAACCCACGGGGGGACAGGGGATCGTGGAGACCCAGTACTTC. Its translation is CASQPTGGQGIVETQYF.

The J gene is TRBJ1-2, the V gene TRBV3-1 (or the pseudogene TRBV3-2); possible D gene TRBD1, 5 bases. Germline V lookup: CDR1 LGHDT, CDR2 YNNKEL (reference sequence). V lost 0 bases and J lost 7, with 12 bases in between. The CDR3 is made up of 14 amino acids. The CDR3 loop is CASSQDSQGPGYTF. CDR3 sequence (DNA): TGTGCCAGCAGCCAAGATTCCCAGGGACCTGGCTACACCTTC.

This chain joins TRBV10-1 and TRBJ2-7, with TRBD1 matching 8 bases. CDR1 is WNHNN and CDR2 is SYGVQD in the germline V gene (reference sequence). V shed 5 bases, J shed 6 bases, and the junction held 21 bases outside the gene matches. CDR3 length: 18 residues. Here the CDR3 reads CASSHGQGIGPSSTEQYF. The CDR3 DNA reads TGCGCCAGCAGTCACGGACAGGGAATAGGGCCCAGTTCAACCGAGCAGTACTTC.

CDR3 nucleotides: TGTGCCAGTAGTATAGATCAGGTCCATCGGTACAATGAGCAGTTCTTC. It yields the protein CASSIDQVHRYNEQFF. V is TRBV19 and J is TRBJ2-1; D gene uncertain. Deletions cut 0 bases from V and 4 bases from J, with 13 bases between. This CDR3 spans 16 amino acids. Germline CDR1 LNHDA, CDR2 SQIVND (reference sequence).

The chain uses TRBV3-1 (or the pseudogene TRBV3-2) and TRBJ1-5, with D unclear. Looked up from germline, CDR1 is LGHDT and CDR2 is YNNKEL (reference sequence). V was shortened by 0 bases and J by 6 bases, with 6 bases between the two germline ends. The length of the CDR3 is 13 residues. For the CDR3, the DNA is TGTGCCAGCAGCCAAGATCGTTTTCAGCCCCAGCATTTT. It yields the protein CASSQDRFQPQHF.

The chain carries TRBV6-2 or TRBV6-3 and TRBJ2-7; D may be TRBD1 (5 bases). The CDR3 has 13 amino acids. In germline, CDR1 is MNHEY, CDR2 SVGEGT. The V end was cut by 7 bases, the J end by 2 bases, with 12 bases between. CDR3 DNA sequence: TGTGCCAGCAACCCGACAGAAGCCTACGAGCAGTACTTC. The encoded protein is CASNPTEAYEQYF.

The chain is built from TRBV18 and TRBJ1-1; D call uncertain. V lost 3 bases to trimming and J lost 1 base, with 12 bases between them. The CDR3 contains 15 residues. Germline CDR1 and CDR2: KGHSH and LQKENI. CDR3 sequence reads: CASSPPPGRNTEAFF. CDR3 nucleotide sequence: TGTGCCAGCTCACCCCCCCCGGGGAGGAACACTGAAGCTTTCTTT.

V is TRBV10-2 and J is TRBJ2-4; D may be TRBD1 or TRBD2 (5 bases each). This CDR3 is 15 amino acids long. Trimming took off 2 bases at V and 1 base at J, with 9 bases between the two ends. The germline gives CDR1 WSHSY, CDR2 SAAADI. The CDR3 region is CASSEGGHAKNIQYF. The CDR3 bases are TGCGCCAGCAGTGAGGGGGGTCACGCCAAAAACATTCAGTACTTC.

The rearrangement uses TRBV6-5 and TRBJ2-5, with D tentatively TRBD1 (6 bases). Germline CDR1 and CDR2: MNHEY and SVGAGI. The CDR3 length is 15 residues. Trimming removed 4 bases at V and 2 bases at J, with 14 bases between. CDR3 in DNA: TGTGCCAGCAGTTCCGAGGGTGGACAGCAAGAGACCCAGTACTTC. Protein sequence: CASSSEGGQQETQYF.

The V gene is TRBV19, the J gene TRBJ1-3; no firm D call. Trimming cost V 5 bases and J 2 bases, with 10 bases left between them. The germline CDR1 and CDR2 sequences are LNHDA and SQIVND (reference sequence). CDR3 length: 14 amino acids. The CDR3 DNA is TGTGCCAGTAGTTCGGGCTTTACTGGAAACACCATATATTTT. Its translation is CASSSGFTGNTIYF.

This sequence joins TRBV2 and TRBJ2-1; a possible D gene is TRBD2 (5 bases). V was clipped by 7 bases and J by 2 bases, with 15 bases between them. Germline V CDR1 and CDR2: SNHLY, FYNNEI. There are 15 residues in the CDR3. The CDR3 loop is CASTRRTTTYNEQFF. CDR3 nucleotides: TGTGCCAGCACGCGGAGGACCACTACCTACAATGAGCAGTTCTTC.

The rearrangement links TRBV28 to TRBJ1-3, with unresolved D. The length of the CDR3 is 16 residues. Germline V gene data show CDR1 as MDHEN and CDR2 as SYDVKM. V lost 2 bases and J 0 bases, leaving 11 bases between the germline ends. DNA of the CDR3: TGTGCCAGCAGTTTAGTAGGCCCCTACTCTGGAAACACCATATATTTT. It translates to CASSLVGPYSGNTIYF.

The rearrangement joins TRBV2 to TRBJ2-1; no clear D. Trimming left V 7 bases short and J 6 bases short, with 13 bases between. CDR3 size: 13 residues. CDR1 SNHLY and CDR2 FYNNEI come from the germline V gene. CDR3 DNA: TGTGCCAGCACACGTTCTCCCCCCAATGAGCAGTTCTTC. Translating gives CASTRSPPNEQFF.

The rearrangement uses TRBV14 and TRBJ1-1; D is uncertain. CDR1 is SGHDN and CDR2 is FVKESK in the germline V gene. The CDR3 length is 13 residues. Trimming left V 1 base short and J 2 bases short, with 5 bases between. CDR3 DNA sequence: TGTGCCAGCAGCCAAGTGGATAACACTGAAGCTTTCTTT. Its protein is CASSQVDNTEAFF.

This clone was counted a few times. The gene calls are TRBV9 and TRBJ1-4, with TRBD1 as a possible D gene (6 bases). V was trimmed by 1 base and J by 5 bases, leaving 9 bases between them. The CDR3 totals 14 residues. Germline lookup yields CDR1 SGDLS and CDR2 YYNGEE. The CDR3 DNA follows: TGTGCCAGCAGCGTAACTGGACAGAATGAAAAACTGTTTTTT. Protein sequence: CASSVTGQNEKLFF.